This T cell receptor (beta chain) is from a study of shared clonotypes between healthy human individuals. Whole-study findings and limits: Roughly 5.3% of naive CD4 clonotypes were common to several donors.

This CDR3 contains 14 residues. Trimming cost V 6 bases and J 6 bases, with 18 bases left between them. In germline, CDR1 is LNHDA, CDR2 SQIVND (reference sequence). This clone was picked up one time. Its antigen is currently unknown. Clones were read by immunoSEQ multiplex PCR, and TCRdb kept only the in-frame ones, dropping some. This sample has more than 2 million clones, with almost 96% found just once. The J gene is TRBJ2-7, the V gene TRBV19; D is undetermined. The sample taken for sequencing was naive CD4+ T cells sorted from blood. As to subset: CD45RA+ positively selected. This TCR was recovered from a young man in good health. CDR3 region: CASSRTNGESEQYF. CDR3 in DNA: TGTGCCAGTAGCCGGACCAACGGCGAGAGCGAGCAGTACTTC.